This TCR beta chain was recorded in a study of blood T cell repertoires in COVID-19. Study at large: In each case, the material was cDNA or gDNA derived from T cells, B-cell-depleted T cells, or PBMCs.

There are 11 residues in the CDR3. Trimming left V 6 bases short and J 5 bases short, with 7 bases between. Assay: immunoSEQ multiplex PCR; the TCRdb copy retains only in-frame clones and omits some. Among 45,000 to 60,000 clones, more than 80% were seen once, and the ten largest hold roughly 15%. The TCR was taken from a human donor in a cohort sampled during active COVID-19. The sample consisted of peripheral blood. This chain connects TRBV12-3 or TRBV12-4 to TRBJ2-5, with D possibly being TRBD2 (6 bases). The CDR3 reads CASSRGETQYF. The CDR3 nucleotides are TGTGCCAGCAGCCGGGGGGAGACCCAGTACTTC.